These 12 T cell receptor beta chains were all obtained from the same sample, sequenced in a study of cytomegalovirus exposure and HLA in healthy donors. Here immunoSEQ multiplex PCR was the method, and the copy in TCRdb shows in-frame clones only, minus some. Here the sample spans 110,000 or so clones, approximately 89% being singletons. Sequenced sample: PBMCs. Receptors originate from a man younger than 35 in good health and CMV-seronegative.

The chain carries TRBV14 and TRBJ1-2, with 7 bases aligning to TRBD1. The germline V gene has CDR1 SGHDN and CDR2 FVKESK. The CDR3 runs to 14 residues. After removal of 1 base from V and 3 bases from J, the junction contained 2 bases not matched to a gene. As DNA, the CDR3 is TGTGCCAGCAGCCAAGTTGACAGGGACTATGGCTACACCTTC. Protein product: CASSQVDRDYGYTF.

This sequence joins TRBV6-5 and TRBJ2-3, with D possibly being TRBD2 (6 bases). The CDR3 extends over 16 amino acids. The germline V gene has CDR1 MNHEY and CDR2 SVGAGI. V was pared by 2 bases and J by 6 bases, with 18 bases between. This chain's CDR3 is CASSYRNGGVGDTQYF. For the CDR3, the DNA is TGTGCCAGCAGTTACAGGAACGGGGGAGTGGGGGATACGCAGTATTTT.

The CDR3 loop is CASSVAMGRSEKLFF. The CDR3 DNA reads as TGTGCCAGCAGCGTAGCTATGGGGCGTAGTGAAAAACTGTTTTTT. The chain carries TRBV9 and TRBJ1-4; D is perhaps TRBD1 (5 bases). Germline CDR1 SGDLS, CDR2 YYNGEE. Trimming pared 0 bases from V and 7 bases from J, leaving 13 bases between. The CDR3 runs to 15 residues.

The chain employs TRBV11-2 and TRBJ2-7; TRBD2 aligns across 7 bases. Losses at the gene ends were 4 bases for V and 5 bases for J; bases not matched to a gene: 11. Germline V gene lookup returns CDR1 SGHAT and CDR2 FQNNGV. This CDR3 has 15 amino acids. CDR3 protein: CASSSGGRERDEQYF. Written as DNA, the CDR3 is TGTGCCAGCAGCTCGGGTGGGCGGGAGAGAGACGAGCAGTACTTC. The full variable domain, its missing parts supplied by reference TRBV11-2 and TRBJ2-7, is EAGVAQSPRYKIIEKRQSVAFWCNPISGHATLYWYQQILGQGPKLLIQFQNNGVVDDSQLPKDRFSAERLKGVDSTLKIQPAKLEDSAVYLCASSSGGRERDEQYFGPGTRLTVT.

The chain links TRBV7-2 to TRBJ2-2, with 9 bases identical to TRBD2. This CDR3 has 16 amino acids. The germline V gene encodes CDR1 SGHTA and CDR2 FQGNSA. The junction had 9 bases not matched to a gene; V was cut back by 5 bases and J by 5 bases. The CDR3 here is CASSHTSGFSTGELFF. In nucleotides, the CDR3 is TGTGCCAGCAGCCACACTAGCGGGTTTAGTACCGGGGAGCTGTTTTTT.

The chain has TRBV5-1 and TRBJ2-5; D is perhaps TRBD1 (6 bases). The CDR3 runs to 14 residues. Between the trimmed V and J ends, which lost 0 bases and 3 bases, there was a span of 9 bases. CDR1 SGHRS and CDR2 YFSETQ come from the germline V gene. CDR3 DNA sequence: TGCGCCAGCAGCTTGGATGCAGGGGAAGAGACCCAGTACTTC. Its translation is CASSLDAGEETQYF.

This chain connects TRBV5-6 to TRBJ2-7; 10 bases match TRBD1. CDR1 and CDR2 (germline): SGHDT, YYEEEE. The CDR3 is made up of 15 amino acids. After removal of 2 bases from V and 4 bases from J, the junction contained 6 bases not matched to a gene. The CDR3 spells CASSFFGTGVYEQYF. The CDR3 nucleotides are TGTGCCAGCAGCTTCTTCGGGACAGGGGTTTACGAGCAGTACTTC.

This rearrangement joins TRBV28 to TRBJ2-5; no clear D. Germline values: CDR1 MDHEN, CDR2 SYDVKM. There are 14 residues in the CDR3. V was pared by 6 bases and J by 0 bases, with 11 bases between. The CDR3 loop reads CASSTTNNQETQYF. CDR3 nucleotides: TGTGCCAGCAGCACCACAAACAACCAAGAGACCCAGTACTTC.

The chain has TRBV4-1 and TRBJ1-2; D possibly corresponds to TRBD1 (5 bases). There are 15 residues in the CDR3. V was pared by 2 bases and J by 1 base, with 11 bases between. The germline CDR1 and CDR2 sequences are MGHRA and YSYEKL. CDR3: CASSQQLDSNYGYTF. The DNA for the CDR3 is TGCGCCAGCAGCCAACAACTCGACAGTAACTATGGCTACACCTTC.

The chain is built from TRBV5-6 and TRBJ2-7; TRBD1 agrees at 7 bases. The CDR3 is 16 amino acids. Germline lookup yields CDR1 SGHDT and CDR2 YYEEEE. Germline trimming cut 2 bases from V and 3 bases from J; bases unmatched to any gene: 11. CDR3 DNA sequence: TGTGCCAGCAGCTTAATCGGGACAGCCCTAATCTACGAGCAGTACTTC. Translation gives CASSLIGTALIYEQYF.

The chain couples TRBV5-4 to TRBJ2-5, with D uncertain. V was pared by 4 bases and J by 5 bases, with 15 bases between. The CDR3 runs 14 residues. The V gene's germline CDR1 is SGHNT and CDR2 YYREEE (reference sequence). DNA of the CDR3: TGTGCCAGCAGCCACCCAAGAGAGTCGGAGACCCAGTACTTC. Translated: CASSHPRESETQYF.

The chain is built from TRBV19 and TRBJ2-1; 10 nucleotides align to TRBD2. Germline V gene lookup returns CDR1 LNHDA and CDR2 SQIVND (reference sequence). The CDR3 spans 18 residues. Trimming took 6 bases from V and 1 from J; bases not matched to a gene: 12. The CDR3 region has the DNA TGTGCCAGTAGCATGTGGCCTAGCGGGAGAACTTCCTACAATGAGCAGTTCTTC. It is translated as CASSMWPSGRTSYNEQFF. Filled out from reference TRBV19 and TRBJ2-1, the complete variable domain reads DGGITQSPKYLFRKEGQNVTLSCEQNLNHDAMYWYRQDPGQGLRLIYYSQIVNDFQKGDIAEGYSVSREKKESFPLTVTSAQKNPTAFYLCASSMWPSGRTSYNEQFFGPGTRLTVL.